This T cell receptor beta chain derives from a study of cytomegalovirus exposure and HLA in healthy donors. Study-level results: Indistinguishable V segments such as TRBV6-2 and TRBV6-3 were excluded. A later analysis found common viral pathogens apparently linked to several of the most significant clusters.

CDR1 SNHLY and CDR2 FYNNEI come from the germline V gene. V was trimmed by 9 bases and J by 6 bases, leaving 17 bases between them. The CDR3 length is 13 residues. This PCR relied on a set of 60 Vbeta primers and 13 Jbeta primers. The repertoire was sequenced with immunoSEQ multiplex PCR; TCRdb's copy has only in-frame clones and lacks some. The sample has tens of thousands of clones, about 71% seen once. For this clone: Antigen specificity is unknown.

The clonotype was recovered from a man in his 60s in good health and CMV-seropositive. The chain recombines TRBV2 with TRBJ1-2; maybe TRBD1 (6 bases). Specimen: PBMCs. The CDR3 region is CASRRGGSNGYTF. The CDR3 nucleotides are TGTGCCAGTAGAAGGGGGGGTTCAAATGGCTACACCTTC.